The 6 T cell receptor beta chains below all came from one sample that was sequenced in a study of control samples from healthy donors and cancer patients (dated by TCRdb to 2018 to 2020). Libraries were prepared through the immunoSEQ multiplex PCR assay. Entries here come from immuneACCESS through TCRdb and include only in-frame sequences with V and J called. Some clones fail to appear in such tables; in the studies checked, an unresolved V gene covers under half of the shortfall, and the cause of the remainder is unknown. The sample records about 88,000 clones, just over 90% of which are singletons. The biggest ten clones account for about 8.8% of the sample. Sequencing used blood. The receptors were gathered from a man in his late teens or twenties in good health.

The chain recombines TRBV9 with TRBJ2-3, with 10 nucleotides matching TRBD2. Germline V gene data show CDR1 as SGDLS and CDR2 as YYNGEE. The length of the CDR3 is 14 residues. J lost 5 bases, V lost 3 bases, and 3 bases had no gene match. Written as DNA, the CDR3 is TGTGCCAGCAGCGCTGGACTAGCGGAAGATACGCAGTATTTT. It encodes CASSAGLAEDTQYF.

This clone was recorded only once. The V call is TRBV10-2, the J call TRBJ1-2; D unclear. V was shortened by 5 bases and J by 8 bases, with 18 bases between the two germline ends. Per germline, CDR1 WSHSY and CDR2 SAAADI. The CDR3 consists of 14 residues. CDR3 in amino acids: CASSSPGRSLGYTF. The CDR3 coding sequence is TGCGCCAGCAGTAGCCCCGGTCGAAGTTTGGGCTACACCTTC.

The CDR3 sequence is CASTPPVNTGELFF. The CDR3, as DNA: TGTGCCAGCACCCCCCCGGTAAACACCGGGGAGCTGTTTTTT. The chain joins TRBV6-5 to TRBJ2-2; no firm D call. V dropped 7 bases and J dropped 2 bases, with 11 bases sitting between them. This CDR3 comprises 14 residues. CDR1 and CDR2 from the germline V gene are MNHEY and SVGAGI.

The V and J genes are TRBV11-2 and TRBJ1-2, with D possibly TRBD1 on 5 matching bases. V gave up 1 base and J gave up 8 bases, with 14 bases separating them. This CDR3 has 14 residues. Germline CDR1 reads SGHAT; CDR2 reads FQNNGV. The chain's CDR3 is CASSLGGRVSGYTF. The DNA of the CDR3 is TGTGCCAGCAGCTTAGGGGGCAGGGTCTCCGGCTACACCTTC. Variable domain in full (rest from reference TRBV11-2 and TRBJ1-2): EAGVAQSPRYKIIEKRQSVAFWCNPISGHATLYWYQQILGQGPKLLIQFQNNGVVDDSQLPKDRFSAERLKGVDSTLKIQPAKLEDSAVYLCASSLGGRVSGYTFGSGTRLTVV.

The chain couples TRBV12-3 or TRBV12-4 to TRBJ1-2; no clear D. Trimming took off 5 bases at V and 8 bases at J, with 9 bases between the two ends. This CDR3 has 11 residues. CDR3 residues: CASSAREGYTF. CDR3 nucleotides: TGTGCCAGCAGTGCCCGGGAGGGCTACACCTTC.

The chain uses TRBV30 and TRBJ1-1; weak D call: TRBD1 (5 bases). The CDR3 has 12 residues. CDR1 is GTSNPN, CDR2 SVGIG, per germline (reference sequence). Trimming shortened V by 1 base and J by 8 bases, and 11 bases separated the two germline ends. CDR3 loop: CAWSGGTYEAFF. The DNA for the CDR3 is TGTGCCTGGAGTGGAGGGACGTACGAAGCTTTCTTT.